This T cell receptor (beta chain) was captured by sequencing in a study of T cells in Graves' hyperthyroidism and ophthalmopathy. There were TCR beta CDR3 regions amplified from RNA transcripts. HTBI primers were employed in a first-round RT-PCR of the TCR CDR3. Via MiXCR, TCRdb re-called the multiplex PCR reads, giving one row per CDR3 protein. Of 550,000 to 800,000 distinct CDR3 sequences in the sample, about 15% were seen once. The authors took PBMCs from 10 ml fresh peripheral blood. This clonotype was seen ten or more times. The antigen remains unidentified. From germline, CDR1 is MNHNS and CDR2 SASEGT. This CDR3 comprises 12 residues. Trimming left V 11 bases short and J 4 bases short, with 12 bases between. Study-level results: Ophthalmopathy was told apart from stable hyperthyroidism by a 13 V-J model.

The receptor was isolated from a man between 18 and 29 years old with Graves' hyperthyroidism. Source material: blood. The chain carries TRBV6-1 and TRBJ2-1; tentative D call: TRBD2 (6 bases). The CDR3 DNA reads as TGTGCCGGGCGAGCGGGTTACAATGAGCAGTTCTTC. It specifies CAGRAGYNEQFF.